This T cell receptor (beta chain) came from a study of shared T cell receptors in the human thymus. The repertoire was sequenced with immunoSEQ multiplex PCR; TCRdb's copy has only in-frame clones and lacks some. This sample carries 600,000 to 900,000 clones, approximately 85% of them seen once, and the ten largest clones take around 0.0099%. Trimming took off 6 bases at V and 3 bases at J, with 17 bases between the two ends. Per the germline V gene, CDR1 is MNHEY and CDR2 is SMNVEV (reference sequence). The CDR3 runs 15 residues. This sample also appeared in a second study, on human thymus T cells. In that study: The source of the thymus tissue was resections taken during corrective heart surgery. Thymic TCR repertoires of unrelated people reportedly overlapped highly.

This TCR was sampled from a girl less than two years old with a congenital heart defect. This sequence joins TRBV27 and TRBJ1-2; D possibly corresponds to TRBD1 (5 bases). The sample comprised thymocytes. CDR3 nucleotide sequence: TGTGCCAGCAGAGCTGGACACCCTCCCTACTATGGCTACACCTTC. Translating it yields CASRAGHPPYYGYTF.